The sequence of this T cell receptor (beta chain) was determined in a study of T cell changes during pregnancy in multiple sclerosis. CDR1 LGHNA and CDR2 YNFKEQ come from the germline V gene. V dropped 5 bases and J dropped 2 bases, with 18 bases sitting between them. This CDR3 region has 16 residues. Repertoires were generated with immunoSEQ multiplex PCR, while TCRdb's copy carries only in-frame clones and drops some. The sample has around 56,000 clones, 90% seen once; the top ten hold approximately 2.3%. This receptor was taken from a female donor in good health, enrolled as a control in a pregnancy study. The material was peripheral blood, obtained in the first trimester of pregnancy. The chain links TRBV4-2 to TRBJ2-5, with TRBD2 as a possible D gene (5 bases). The CDR3 sequence: CASSGRVGLDQETQYF. In DNA, the CDR3 is TGTGCCAGCAGCGGTCGCGTAGGACTGGATCAAGAGACCCAGTACTTC.